This is a list of T cell receptor beta chains from one sample in a study of post-analysis software for immune sequencing data. Via MiXCR, TCRdb re-called the PCR reads, giving one row per CDR3 protein. Of approximately 250,000 distinct CDR3 sequences in the sample, 35% to 40% were seen once. The sample taken for sequencing was blood. All receptors derive from a girl aged 5 to 17 with multiple sclerosis. Each CDR3 is given with its conserved first and last residue. Each record gives: CDR3 DNA, CDR3 protein, D gene, clone size, J gene, V gene. A D gene is named only where the DNA matches it firmly. Clone size is not always given. Where it is, it says once, few, many or a class for expanded clones.

CDR3nt: TGTGCCAGCAGATCAGCTTGGCATAACTATGGCTACACCTTC; CDR3aa: CASRSAWHNYGYTF; d_gene: -; abundance: few; j_gene: TRBJ1-2; v_gene: TRBV7-2
CDR3nt: TGTGCCAGCAGCCAAGATCGGGGAGGGTACAATGAGCAGTTCTTC; CDR3aa: CASSQDRGGYNEQFF; d_gene: TRBD2; abundance: many; j_gene: TRBJ2-1; v_gene: TRBV3-1
CDR3nt: TGTGCCATCAGTGGGTTCAGCCCAGTATCTCTCCACGAGCAGTACTTC; CDR3aa: CAISGFSPVSLHEQYF; d_gene: -; abundance: -; j_gene: TRBJ2-7; v_gene: TRBV10-3
CDR3nt: TGTGCCATCAGGCTAGGGGCAGCGGGAGAGACAGATACGCAGTATTTT; CDR3aa: CAIRLGAAGETDTQYF; d_gene: TRBD2; abundance: -; j_gene: TRBJ2-3; v_gene: TRBV10-3
CDR3nt: TGTGCCAGCAGCCCCGGCGCGACGGGAGAGTTGTACAATGAGCAGTTCTTC; CDR3aa: CASSPGATGELYNEQFF; d_gene: -; abundance: -; j_gene: TRBJ2-1; v_gene: TRBV28
CDR3nt: TGTGCCAGCAGCCAAGACCAGGTCTCTGGGGCCAACGTCCTGACTTTC; CDR3aa: CASSQDQVSGANVLTF; d_gene: -; abundance: many; j_gene: TRBJ2-6; v_gene: TRBV3-1
CDR3nt: TGCGCCAGCAGCTTGGTGACGGACTCCTACAATGAGCAGTTCTTC; CDR3aa: CASSLVTDSYNEQFF; d_gene: -; abundance: -; j_gene: TRBJ2-1; v_gene: TRBV5-1
CDR3nt: TGTGCCAGCAGCTCCGGGACAAGGGACACCGGGGAGCTGTTTTTT; CDR3aa: CASSSGTRDTGELFF; d_gene: -; abundance: once; j_gene: TRBJ2-2; v_gene: TRBV3-1
CDR3nt: TGCAGCGTTGCCAGAGACTATAGCAATCAGCCCCAGCATTTT; CDR3aa: CSVARDYSNQPQHF; d_gene: -; abundance: -; j_gene: TRBJ1-5; v_gene: TRBV29-1
CDR3nt: TGCAGCGTTGACCAGCATTTCTCCTACAATGAGCAGTTCTTC; CDR3aa: CSVDQHFSYNEQFF; d_gene: -; abundance: -; j_gene: TRBJ2-1; v_gene: TRBV29-1
CDR3nt: TGCGCCAGCAGCCAGGCCTCGGGTGTGGGAAGGGATTATGGCTACACCTTC; CDR3aa: CASSQASGVGRDYGYTF; d_gene: -; abundance: many; j_gene: TRBJ1-2; v_gene: TRBV4-1
CDR3nt: TGTGCCAGCAGCCAAGAAAGATTAGCCAAAAACATTCAGTACTTC; CDR3aa: CASSQERLAKNIQYF; d_gene: -; abundance: many; j_gene: TRBJ2-4; v_gene: TRBV3-1
CDR3nt: TGTGCCAGCAGCCTTGGGTCCCTGTTTCCCTACAATGAGCAGTTCTTC; CDR3aa: CASSLGSLFPYNEQFF; d_gene: -; abundance: once; j_gene: TRBJ2-1; v_gene: TRBV12-3/TRBV12-4
CDR3nt: TGTGCCAGCAGTTTAAGTTACCGGGGCGAGCAGTACTTC; CDR3aa: CASSLSYRGEQYF; d_gene: -; abundance: -; j_gene: TRBJ2-7; v_gene: TRBV28
CDR3nt: TGTGCCAGCAGCCCACCGGGACAGGGGAATGAAAAACTGTTTTTT; CDR3aa: CASSPPGQGNEKLFF; d_gene: TRBD1; abundance: many; j_gene: TRBJ1-4; v_gene: TRBV7-8
CDR3nt: TGCGTCAGCAGCCAAGACTTAGCCGGGAGGGGGAGCACAGATACGCAGTATTTT; CDR3aa: CVSSQDLAGRGSTDTQYF; d_gene: TRBD2; abundance: -; j_gene: TRBJ2-3; v_gene: TRBV4-1
CDR3nt: TGTGCCAGCAGCTTGGGACAGCCTAATGAAAAACTGTTTTTT; CDR3aa: CASSLGQPNEKLFF; d_gene: -; abundance: many; j_gene: TRBJ1-4; v_gene: TRBV5-5
CDR3nt: TGTGCCAGCAGTTACTCGTTAGGGGGACCTGAAGCTTTCTTT; CDR3aa: CASSYSLGGPEAFF; d_gene: -; abundance: few; j_gene: TRBJ1-1; v_gene: TRBV6-2/TRBV6-3
CDR3nt: TGCGCCAGCAGCTTAAGGGTCTCTAATTCACCCCTCCACTTT; CDR3aa: CASSLRVSNSPLHF; d_gene: -; abundance: -; j_gene: TRBJ1-6; v_gene: TRBV5-1
CDR3nt: TGTGCCAGCAGCCCCGTCGGCATGGGGGACACTGAAGCTTTCTTT; CDR3aa: CASSPVGMGDTEAFF; d_gene: -; abundance: many; j_gene: TRBJ1-1; v_gene: TRBV7-8
CDR3nt: TGTGCCAGCAGCTTAACGCGGTCAGAGACCCAGTACTTC; CDR3aa: CASSLTRSETQYF; d_gene: -; abundance: -; j_gene: TRBJ2-5; v_gene: TRBV7-3
CDR3nt: TGTGCCAGCAGCCTCGGTATAGTAGATGAGCAGTTCTTC; CDR3aa: CASSLGIVDEQFF; d_gene: -; abundance: -; j_gene: TRBJ2-1; v_gene: TRBV7-2
CDR3nt: TGTGCCAGCAGTTTCGAGAGGGCCGCGGAGACCCAGTACTTC; CDR3aa: CASSFERAAETQYF; d_gene: -; abundance: many; j_gene: TRBJ2-5; v_gene: TRBV12-3/TRBV12-4
CDR3nt: TGTGCCAGCAGCCAAGGTGGTAGCGGGAGCTACGAGCAGTACTTC; CDR3aa: CASSQGGSGSYEQYF; d_gene: TRBD2; abundance: many; j_gene: TRBJ2-7; v_gene: TRBV4-2
CDR3nt: TGTGCCAGCAGCCCCCGACAGGGGGCAAGATATGAGCAGTTCTTC; CDR3aa: CASSPRQGARYEQFF; d_gene: TRBD1; abundance: many; j_gene: TRBJ2-1; v_gene: TRBV7-2
CDR3nt: TGTGCCAGCTCACCCTCTTACGGGGGAAGCTCCTACGAGCAGTACTTC; CDR3aa: CASSPSYGGSSYEQYF; d_gene: -; abundance: many; j_gene: TRBJ2-7; v_gene: TRBV18
CDR3nt: TGCAGCGTTGAAATAGGGGCTGCCATATATTTT; CDR3aa: CSVEIGAAIYF; d_gene: -; abundance: -; j_gene: TRBJ1-3; v_gene: TRBV29-1
CDR3nt: TGCAACCTCCGAGAGACCCAGTACTTC; CDR3aa: CNLRETQYF; d_gene: -; abundance: many; j_gene: TRBJ2-5; v_gene: TRBV29-1
CDR3nt: TGTGCCAGCAGCTCTCTCACCCTTACGCAGTATTTT; CDR3aa: CASSSLTLTQYF; d_gene: -; abundance: -; j_gene: TRBJ2-3; v_gene: TRBV7-2
CDR3nt: TGCGCCAGCAGCCAACCCGGACAGGGCAATGGCTACACCTTC; CDR3aa: CASSQPGQGNGYTF; d_gene: TRBD1; abundance: many; j_gene: TRBJ1-2; v_gene: TRBV4-1
CDR3nt: TGTGCCAGCAGCCCGGGCGGCAGGATGGGAAGGAGTCAGTCCCAGCATTTT; CDR3aa: CASSPGGRMGRSQSQHF; d_gene: -; abundance: -; j_gene: TRBJ1-5; v_gene: TRBV5-6
CDR3nt: TGTGCCTGGAGTGGGGACAGGGGAGGCTATGGCTACACCTTC; CDR3aa: CAWSGDRGGYGYTF; d_gene: TRBD1; abundance: -; j_gene: TRBJ1-2; v_gene: TRBV30
CDR3nt: TGTGCCAGTGGTATGAAGGCTACGGGGCAGCCCCAGCATTTT; CDR3aa: CASGMKATGQPQHF; d_gene: -; abundance: once; j_gene: TRBJ1-5; v_gene: TRBV19
CDR3nt: TGTGCCAGCAGCTCGAGGGGAACCCAGTCCTACGAGCAGTACTTC; CDR3aa: CASSSRGTQSYEQYF; d_gene: -; abundance: -; j_gene: TRBJ2-7; v_gene: TRBV7-2
CDR3nt: TGCAGCGGGGGAAGTACCGGGGAGCTGTTTTTT; CDR3aa: CSGGSTGELFF; d_gene: -; abundance: many; j_gene: TRBJ2-2; v_gene: TRBV29-1
CDR3nt: TGCGCCAGCAGCCAAACGCCCGGGAATTCACCCCTCCACTTT; CDR3aa: CASSQTPGNSPLHF; d_gene: -; abundance: many; j_gene: TRBJ1-6; v_gene: TRBV4-1
CDR3nt: TGCGCCAGCAGCAAGGCGTTGGACAGGGCGCCCAATGAGCAGTTCTTC; CDR3aa: CASSKALDRAPNEQFF; d_gene: TRBD1; abundance: -; j_gene: TRBJ2-1; v_gene: TRBV5-1
CDR3nt: TGTGCCAGCAGTTTAGATGGGACTAGCGGGAGGGGCCTACGGAATGAGCAGTTCTTC; CDR3aa: CASSLDGTSGRGLRNEQFF; d_gene: TRBD2; abundance: many; j_gene: TRBJ2-1; v_gene: TRBV12-3/TRBV12-4
CDR3nt: TGCGCCAGCAGCTTAGGGGGGACCGGAACTGAAGCTTTCTTT; CDR3aa: CASSLGGTGTEAFF; d_gene: -; abundance: -; j_gene: TRBJ1-1; v_gene: TRBV5-1
CDR3nt: TGTGCCAGCAGTTTGACCACACTTGCTTCCTACAATGAGCAGTTCTTC; CDR3aa: CASSLTTLASYNEQFF; d_gene: -; abundance: many; j_gene: TRBJ2-1; v_gene: TRBV6-5
CDR3nt: TGTGCCAGCAGTTTTCGCTCTTACCAAGAGACCCAGTACTTC; CDR3aa: CASSFRSYQETQYF; d_gene: -; abundance: many; j_gene: TRBJ2-5; v_gene: TRBV27
CDR3nt: TGTGCCAGCAGCCCCTTGGGGGACAACACTGAAGCTTTCTTT; CDR3aa: CASSPLGDNTEAFF; d_gene: -; abundance: -; j_gene: TRBJ1-1; v_gene: TRBV5-6
CDR3nt: TGCAGCGTTGAAGTGGAAGCGGGAGACGAGCAGTACTTC; CDR3aa: CSVEVEAGDEQYF; d_gene: TRBD2; abundance: many; j_gene: TRBJ2-7; v_gene: TRBV29-1
CDR3nt: TGCAGTGGCCAACAGCCTGGCACCGGGGAGCTGTTTTTT; CDR3aa: CSGQQPGTGELFF; d_gene: -; abundance: few; j_gene: TRBJ2-2; v_gene: TRBV20-1
CDR3nt: TGTGCCAGCAGGCTAGCGCACTCCTACGAGCAGTACTTC; CDR3aa: CASRLAHSYEQYF; d_gene: -; abundance: -; j_gene: TRBJ2-7; v_gene: TRBV28
CDR3nt: TGCGCCAGCAGCTCGAGAATGAAGGTCAATGAGCAGTTCTTC; CDR3aa: CASSSRMKVNEQFF; d_gene: -; abundance: -; j_gene: TRBJ2-1; v_gene: TRBV5-1